This TCR beta chain emerged from a study of shared clonotypes between healthy human individuals. Study overall: Per donor, three plates held CD4 naive cells, three held CD4 memory, two held CD8 naive and one held CD8 memory. Overall study results and limits: At large depth, rarefaction still showed sorted-subset sequencing to be incomplete. Researchers found naive subsets generally carried larger estimated richness than memory subsets.

Deep-level running was used for the assay. Measured with immunoSEQ multiplex PCR; TCRdb has only the in-frame clones, and not every one. The sample records about 2.4 million clones, around nine tenths being singletons. About this clone: The antigen remains undetermined.

The CDR3 spans 14 residues. V gave up 7 bases and J gave up 5 bases, with 15 bases separating them. Germline values: CDR1 MNHNS, CDR2 SASEGT. The chain links TRBV6-1 to TRBJ2-1; D gene unclear. The receptor was derived from a man aged 18-30 years in good health. The sequenced sample consisted of naive CD4+ T cells sorted from blood. As for subset: CD45RA+ positively selected. The CDR3 is CASTTPNPDNEQFF. The CDR3 DNA is TGTGCCAGCACCACCCCCAACCCTGACAATGAGCAGTTCTTC.